The rows below give T cell receptor beta chains drawn from one sample of a study of cytomegalovirus exposure and HLA in healthy donors. Libraries were prepared by immunoSEQ multiplex PCR; TCRdb keeps only in-frame clonotypes and omits some of them. Among under 150,000 clones listed, 70% to 80% were seen once. Sequenced material: PBMCs. The receptor set was obtained from a woman in her 30s in good health and CMV-seropositive. The CDR3 runs from the conserved cysteine through the conserved F or W. D genes are given only for firm matches. Expanded clones are given a class, and other clones once, few, many or no size at all.

abundance: once
v_gene: TRBV10-3
j_gene: TRBJ2-7
d_gene: -
CDR3aa: CAIRDSSYEQYF
CDR3nt: TGTGCCATCAGGGACAGCTCCTACGAGCAGTACTTC

abundance: -
v_gene: TRBV4-2
j_gene: TRBJ2-1
d_gene: TRBD1
CDR3aa: CASGIDRGQGEQFF
CDR3nt: TGTGCCAGCGGCATTGACAGGGGGCAAGGTGAGCAGTTCTTC

abundance: -
v_gene: TRBV4-2
j_gene: TRBJ2-5
d_gene: TRBD2
CDR3aa: CASSQDMTSGHQETQYF
CDR3nt: TGTGCCAGCAGCCAAGATATGACTAGCGGCCACCAAGAGACCCAGTACTTC

abundance: few
v_gene: TRBV6-5
j_gene: TRBJ2-3
d_gene: TRBD2
CDR3aa: CASTFSGGATDTQYF
CDR3nt: TGTGCCAGCACTTTTAGCGGGGGGGCGACAGATACGCAGTATTTT

abundance: -
v_gene: TRBV10-3
j_gene: TRBJ2-7
d_gene: -
CDR3aa: CATRGAYEQYF
CDR3nt: TGTGCCACACGGGGTGCCTACGAGCAGTACTTC

abundance: -
v_gene: TRBV19
j_gene: TRBJ2-3
d_gene: -
CDR3aa: CASGTRQDGTDTQYF
CDR3nt: TGTGCCAGTGGAACAAGACAGGATGGAACAGATACGCAGTATTTT

abundance: -
v_gene: TRBV5-4
j_gene: TRBJ2-5
d_gene: TRBD2
CDR3aa: CASSSSGGLGWTQYF
CDR3nt: TGTGCCAGCAGCTCGAGCGGGGGCCTAGGGTGGACCCAGTACTTC

abundance: -
v_gene: TRBV2
j_gene: TRBJ1-5
d_gene: -
CDR3aa: CASNPGWDQPQHF
CDR3nt: TGTGCCAGCAACCCAGGTTGGGATCAGCCCCAGCATTTT

abundance: -
v_gene: TRBV29-1
j_gene: TRBJ2-3
d_gene: TRBD2
CDR3aa: CSVGRGTSGTDTQYF
CDR3nt: TGCAGCGTTGGAAGGGGGACTAGCGGAACAGATACGCAGTATTTT

abundance: -
v_gene: TRBV19
j_gene: TRBJ1-5
d_gene: -
CDR3aa: CASSFLLSPSDRPQHF
CDR3nt: TGTGCCAGTAGTTTCCTCCTAAGCCCCTCTGACAGGCCCCAGCATTTT

abundance: -
v_gene: TRBV5-1
j_gene: TRBJ1-6
d_gene: TRBD1
CDR3aa: CASSVWGQGESPLHF
CDR3nt: TGCGCCAGCTCCGTATGGGGACAGGGCGAATCACCCCTCCACTTT

abundance: -
v_gene: TRBV6-5
j_gene: TRBJ2-7
d_gene: TRBD1
CDR3aa: CASSSSWGQNSYEQYF
CDR3nt: TGTGCCAGCAGTTCCTCGTGGGGACAGAATTCCTACGAGCAGTACTTC

abundance: once
v_gene: TRBV29-1
j_gene: TRBJ1-1
d_gene: -
CDR3aa: CSVVRANTEAFF
CDR3nt: TGCAGCGTTGTTAGAGCTAACACTGAAGCTTTCTTT

abundance: -
v_gene: TRBV29-1
j_gene: TRBJ1-1
d_gene: -
CDR3aa: CSVKNQGITEAFF
CDR3nt: TGCAGCGTTAAGAATCAGGGGATTACTGAAGCTTTCTTT

abundance: -
v_gene: TRBV5-1
j_gene: TRBJ2-1
d_gene: -
CDR3aa: CASSLAGDEQFF
CDR3nt: TGCGCCAGCAGCTTGGCCGGAGATGAGCAGTTCTTC

abundance: -
v_gene: TRBV6-5
j_gene: TRBJ1-5
d_gene: TRBD1
CDR3aa: CASSSRTGGGQPQHF
CDR3nt: TGTGCCAGCAGTTCCCGGACAGGGGGCGGTCAGCCCCAGCATTTT

abundance: few
v_gene: TRBV29-1
j_gene: TRBJ1-2
d_gene: TRBD1
CDR3aa: CSVDTEQGATNGYTF
CDR3nt: TGCAGCGTGGACACTGAACAGGGGGCTACTAATGGCTACACCTTC

abundance: -
v_gene: TRBV9
j_gene: TRBJ2-3
d_gene: TRBD2
CDR3aa: CASSVSLAGGTTDTQYF
CDR3nt: TGTGCCAGCAGCGTTAGTCTAGCGGGGGGAACCACAGATACGCAGTATTTT

abundance: -
v_gene: TRBV27
j_gene: TRBJ2-7
d_gene: TRBD2
CDR3aa: CASRVLAGTNYEQYF
CDR3nt: TGTGCCAGCAGGGTCCTAGCGGGTACAAATTACGAGCAGTACTTC

abundance: once
v_gene: TRBV25-1
j_gene: TRBJ1-1
d_gene: -
CDR3aa: CASSAGVGTEAFF
CDR3nt: TGTGCCAGCAGTGCAGGGGTTGGAACTGAAGCTTTCTTT

abundance: -
v_gene: TRBV10-3
j_gene: TRBJ2-1
d_gene: TRBD2
CDR3aa: CAITPWGAGSSYNEQFF
CDR3nt: TGTGCCATCACTCCATGGGGAGCGGGGAGCTCCTACAATGAGCAGTTCTTC

abundance: -
v_gene: TRBV10-3
j_gene: TRBJ2-7
d_gene: -
CDR3aa: CAISAIVGGSSYEQYF
CDR3nt: TGTGCCATCAGTGCAATTGTGGGTGGGAGCTCCTACGAGCAGTACTTC

abundance: -
v_gene: TRBV19
j_gene: TRBJ2-5
d_gene: -
CDR3aa: CASKSGALKTQYF
CDR3nt: TGTGCCAGTAAATCAGGGGCTTTGAAGACCCAGTACTTC

abundance: -
v_gene: TRBV11-2
j_gene: TRBJ1-1
d_gene: -
CDR3aa: CASSLYTPAGSVEDTEAFF
CDR3nt: TGTGCCAGCAGCTTGTATACCCCGGCAGGATCGGTGGAGGACACTGAAGCTTTCTTT

abundance: -
v_gene: TRBV19
j_gene: TRBJ1-1
d_gene: -
CDR3aa: CASSLVTANTEAFF
CDR3nt: TGTGCCAGTAGTCTCGTGACAGCGAACACTGAAGCTTTCTTT

abundance: -
v_gene: TRBV27
j_gene: TRBJ2-3
d_gene: -
CDR3aa: CASRPLVAGTDTQYF
CDR3nt: TGTGCCAGCAGACCACTTGTAGCTGGCACAGATACGCAGTATTTT

abundance: -
v_gene: TRBV7-7
j_gene: TRBJ2-1
d_gene: TRBD1
CDR3aa: CASSLAQKDRGRPNEQFF
CDR3nt: TGTGCTAGCAGCTTAGCCCAGAAGGACAGGGGGCGTCCAAATGAGCAGTTCTTC

abundance: -
v_gene: TRBV19
j_gene: TRBJ2-7
d_gene: -
CDR3aa: CASSIIAQSSYEQYF
CDR3nt: TGTGCCAGTAGTATAATAGCGCAGAGCTCCTACGAGCAGTACTTC

abundance: -
v_gene: TRBV7-6
j_gene: TRBJ2-7
d_gene: -
CDR3aa: CASSPRGGPYEQYF
CDR3nt: TGTGCCAGCAGCCCAAGGGGGGGGCCCTACGAGCAGTACTTC

abundance: -
v_gene: TRBV5-4
j_gene: TRBJ1-3
d_gene: -
CDR3aa: CASSLYTSGNTIYF
CDR3nt: TGTGCCAGCAGCTTGTACACCTCTGGAAACACCATATATTTT

abundance: -
v_gene: TRBV19
j_gene: TRBJ2-1
d_gene: TRBD2
CDR3aa: CASSTRGLAGAEQFF
CDR3nt: TGTGCCAGTAGTACCCGAGGACTAGCGGGAGCTGAGCAGTTCTTC

abundance: -
v_gene: TRBV11-2
j_gene: TRBJ2-5
d_gene: TRBD2
CDR3aa: CASSFTSGGGGETQYF
CDR3nt: TGTGCCAGCAGCTTTACTAGCGGGGGGGGCGGAGAGACCCAGTACTTC

abundance: -
v_gene: TRBV18
j_gene: TRBJ1-5
d_gene: -
CDR3aa: CASSPLAGFGPQHF
CDR3nt: TGTGCCAGCTCACCACTGGCGGGCTTTGGGCCCCAGCATTTT

abundance: -
v_gene: TRBV7-9
j_gene: TRBJ2-1
d_gene: -
CDR3aa: CSSSFFRTVSSYNEQFF
CDR3nt: TGTTCCAGCAGCTTTTTCAGGACAGTGAGCTCCTACAATGAGCAGTTCTTC

abundance: few
v_gene: TRBV30
j_gene: TRBJ1-5
d_gene: -
CDR3aa: CAWSVWGDQPQHF
CDR3nt: TGTGCCTGGAGTGTATGGGGGGATCAGCCCCAGCATTTT